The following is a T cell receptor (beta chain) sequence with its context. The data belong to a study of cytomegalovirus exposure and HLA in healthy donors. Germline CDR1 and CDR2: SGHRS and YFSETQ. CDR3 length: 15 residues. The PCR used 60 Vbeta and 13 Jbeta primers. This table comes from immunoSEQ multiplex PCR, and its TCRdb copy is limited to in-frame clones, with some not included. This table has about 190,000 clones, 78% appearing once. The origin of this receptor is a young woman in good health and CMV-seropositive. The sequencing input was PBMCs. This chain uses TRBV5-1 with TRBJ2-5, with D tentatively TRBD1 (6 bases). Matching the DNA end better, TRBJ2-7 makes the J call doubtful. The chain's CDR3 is CASSPGQRSSYEQYF. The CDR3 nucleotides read TGCGCCAGCAGTCCCGGACAGAGAAGCTCCTACGAGCAGTACTTC.